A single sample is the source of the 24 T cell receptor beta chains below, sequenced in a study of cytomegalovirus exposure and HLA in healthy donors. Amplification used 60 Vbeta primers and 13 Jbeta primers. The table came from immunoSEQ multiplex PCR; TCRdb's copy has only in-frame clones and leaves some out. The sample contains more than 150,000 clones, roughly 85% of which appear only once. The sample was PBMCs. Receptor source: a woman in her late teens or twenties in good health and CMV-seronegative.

Written as DNA, the CDR3 is TGTGCCAGCCCTCGCAGGGGGGACACCGGGGAGCTGTTTTTT. Encoded protein: CASPRRGDTGELFF. The J gene is TRBJ2-2, the V gene TRBV7-9; weak D call: TRBD1 (7 bases). Trimming removed 8 bases at V and 3 bases at J, with 13 bases between. This CDR3 spans 14 amino acids. CDR1 and CDR2 (germline): SEHNR, FQNEAQ (reference sequence). Looking up the rest from reference TRBV7-9 and TRBJ2-2 gives the full variable domain: DTGVSQNPRHKITKRGQNVTFRCDPISEHNRLYWYRQTLGQGPEFLTYFQNEAQLEKSRLLSDRFSAERPKGSFSTLEIQRTEQGDSAMYLCASPRRGDTGELFFGEGSRLTVL.

The CDR3 reads CASSQDGTHYGYTF. The CDR3 bases are TGCGCCAGCAGCCAAGACGGGACTCATTATGGCTACACCTTC. The chain employs TRBV4-3 and TRBJ1-2; TRBD1 is a possible D gene (5 bases). Trimming stripped 0 bases from V and 5 bases from J, with 10 bases between. This CDR3 has 14 residues. CDR1 LGHNA and CDR2 YSLEER come from the germline V gene.

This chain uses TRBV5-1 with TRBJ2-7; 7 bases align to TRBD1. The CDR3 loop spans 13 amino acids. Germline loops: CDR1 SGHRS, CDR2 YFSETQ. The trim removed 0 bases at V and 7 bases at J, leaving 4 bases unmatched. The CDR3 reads CASSLGDRGEQYF. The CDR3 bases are TGCGCCAGCAGCTTGGGGGACAGAGGGGAGCAGTACTTC. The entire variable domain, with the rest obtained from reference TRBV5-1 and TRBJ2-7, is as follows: KAGVTQTPRYLIKTRGQQVTLSCSPISGHRSVSWYQQTPGQGLQFLFEYFSETQRNKGNFPGRFSGRQFSNSRSEMNVSTLELGDSALYLCASSLGDRGEQYFGPGTRLTVT.

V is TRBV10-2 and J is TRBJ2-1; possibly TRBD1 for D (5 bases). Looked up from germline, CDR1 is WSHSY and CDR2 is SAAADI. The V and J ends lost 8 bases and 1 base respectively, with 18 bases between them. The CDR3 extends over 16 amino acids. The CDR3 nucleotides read TGCGCCAGCGGGTCACTCCAGGGATTTTCCTACAATGAGCAGTTCTTC. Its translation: CASGSLQGFSYNEQFF.

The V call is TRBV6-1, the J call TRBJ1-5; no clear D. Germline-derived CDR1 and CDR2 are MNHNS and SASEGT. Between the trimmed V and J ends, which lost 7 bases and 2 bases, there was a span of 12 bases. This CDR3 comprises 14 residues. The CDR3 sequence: CASISGPRNQPQHF. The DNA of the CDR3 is TGTGCCAGCATCAGCGGGCCGCGCAATCAGCCCCAGCATTTT.

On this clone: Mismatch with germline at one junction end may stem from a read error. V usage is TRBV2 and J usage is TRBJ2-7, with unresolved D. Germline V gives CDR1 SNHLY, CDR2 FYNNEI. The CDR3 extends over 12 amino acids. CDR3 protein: CASSANGYGQYF. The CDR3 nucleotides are TGTGCCAGCAGTGCAAATGGTTACGGGCAGTACTTC.

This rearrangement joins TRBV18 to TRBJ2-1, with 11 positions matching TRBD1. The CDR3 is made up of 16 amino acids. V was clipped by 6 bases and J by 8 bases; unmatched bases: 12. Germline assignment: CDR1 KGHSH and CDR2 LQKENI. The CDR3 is CASSWRTGGSLDEQFF. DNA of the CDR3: TGTGCCAGCTCGTGGAGGACAGGGGGCAGCCTCGATGAGCAGTTCTTC.

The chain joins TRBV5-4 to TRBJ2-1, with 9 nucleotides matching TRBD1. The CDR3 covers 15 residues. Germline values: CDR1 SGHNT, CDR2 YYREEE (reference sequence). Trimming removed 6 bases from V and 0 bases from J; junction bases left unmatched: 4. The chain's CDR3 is CASNWGQGSYNEQFF. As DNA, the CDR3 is TGTGCCAGCAACTGGGGACAGGGCTCCTACAATGAGCAGTTCTTC.

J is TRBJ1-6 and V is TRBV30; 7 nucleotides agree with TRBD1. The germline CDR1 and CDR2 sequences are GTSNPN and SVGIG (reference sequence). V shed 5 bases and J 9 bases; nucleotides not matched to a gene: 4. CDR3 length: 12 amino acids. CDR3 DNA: TGTGCCTGGCAGGGGGACATTTCACCCCTCCACTTT. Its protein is CAWQGDISPLHF.

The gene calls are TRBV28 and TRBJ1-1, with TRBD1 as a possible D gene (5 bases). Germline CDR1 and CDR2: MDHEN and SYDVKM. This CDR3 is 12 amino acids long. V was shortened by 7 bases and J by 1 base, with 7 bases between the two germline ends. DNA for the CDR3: TGTGCCAGCACCACAGGGAACACTGAAGCTTTCTTT. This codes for CASTTGNTEAFF.

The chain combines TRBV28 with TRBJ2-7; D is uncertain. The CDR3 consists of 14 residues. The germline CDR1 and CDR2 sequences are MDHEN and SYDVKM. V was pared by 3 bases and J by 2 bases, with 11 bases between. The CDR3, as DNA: TGTGCCAGCAGTTTTCGCGGCTTAACCTACGAGCAGTACTTC. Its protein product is CASSFRGLTYEQYF.

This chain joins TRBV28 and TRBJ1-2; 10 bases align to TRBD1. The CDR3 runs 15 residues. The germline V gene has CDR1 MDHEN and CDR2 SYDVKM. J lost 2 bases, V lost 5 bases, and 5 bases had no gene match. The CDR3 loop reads CASSLRTGGNYGYTF. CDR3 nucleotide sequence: TGTGCCAGCAGTCTACGGACAGGGGGAAACTATGGCTACACCTTC.

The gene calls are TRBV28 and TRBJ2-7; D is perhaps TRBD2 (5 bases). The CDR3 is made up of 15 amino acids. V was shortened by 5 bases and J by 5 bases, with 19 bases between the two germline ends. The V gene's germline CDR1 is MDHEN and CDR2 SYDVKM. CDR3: CASSLHPDQRDEQYF. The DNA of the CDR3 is TGTGCCAGCAGTCTGCACCCCGACCAGAGGGACGAGCAGTACTTC.

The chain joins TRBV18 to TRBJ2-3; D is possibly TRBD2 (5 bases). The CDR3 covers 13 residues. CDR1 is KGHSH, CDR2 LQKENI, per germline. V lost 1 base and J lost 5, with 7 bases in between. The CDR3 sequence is CASSPRGKDTQYF. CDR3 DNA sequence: TGTGCCAGCTCACCACGAGGGAAAGATACGCAGTATTTT.

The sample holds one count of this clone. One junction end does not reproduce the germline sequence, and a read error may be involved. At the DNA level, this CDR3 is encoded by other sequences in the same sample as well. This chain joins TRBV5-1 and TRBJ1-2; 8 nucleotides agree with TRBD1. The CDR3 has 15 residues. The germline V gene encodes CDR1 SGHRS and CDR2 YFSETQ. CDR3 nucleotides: TGCGCCAGCAGCCTTCAACCGGGACAGGAAGATGGTTACACCTTC. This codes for CASSLQPGQEDGYTF.

CDR3: CASSLSSGGNYGYTF. The CDR3 DNA sequence: TGTGCCAGCAGCCTCAGCAGCGGGGGGAACTATGGCTACACCTTC. This chain uses TRBV6-5 with TRBJ1-2, with D perhaps TRBD1 (5 bases). This CDR3 is 15 amino acids long. Germline loops: CDR1 MNHEY, CDR2 SVGAGI. V was clipped by 6 bases and J by 2 bases, with 16 bases between them.

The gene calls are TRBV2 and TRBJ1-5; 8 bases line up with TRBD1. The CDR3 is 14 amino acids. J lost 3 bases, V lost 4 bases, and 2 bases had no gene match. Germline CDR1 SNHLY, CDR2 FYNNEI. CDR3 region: CASSGQGINQPQHF. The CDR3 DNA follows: TGTGCCAGCAGTGGACAGGGGATCAATCAGCCCCAGCATTTT.

This CDR3 reads CASSELIRDTGTPIGEQFF. The DNA for the CDR3 is TGTGCCAGCAGTGAATTGATCAGGGACACCGGCACTCCCATTGGTGAGCAGTTCTTC. The V gene is TRBV6-1, the J gene TRBJ2-1; D is perhaps TRBD1 (6 bases). There are 19 residues in the CDR3. The germline CDR1 and CDR2 sequences are MNHNS and SASEGT. V was pared by 2 bases and J by 9 bases, with 29 bases between.

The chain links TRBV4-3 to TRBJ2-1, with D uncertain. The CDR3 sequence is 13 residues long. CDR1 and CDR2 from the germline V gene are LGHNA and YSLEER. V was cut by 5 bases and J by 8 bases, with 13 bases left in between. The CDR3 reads CASSDARTDEQFF. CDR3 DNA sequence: TGCGCCAGCAGCGATGCTCGCACGGATGAGCAGTTCTTC.

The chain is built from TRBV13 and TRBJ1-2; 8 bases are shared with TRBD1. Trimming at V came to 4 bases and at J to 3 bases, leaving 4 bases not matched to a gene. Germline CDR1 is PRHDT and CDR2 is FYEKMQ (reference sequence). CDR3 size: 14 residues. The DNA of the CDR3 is TGTGCCAGCAGCTCTGGACAGGGCTACTATGGCTACACCTTC. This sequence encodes CASSSGQGYYGYTF. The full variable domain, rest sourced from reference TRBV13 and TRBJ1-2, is AAGVIQSPRHLIKEKRETATLKCYPIPRHDTVYWYQQGPGQDPQFLISFYEKMQSDKGSIPDRFSAQQFSDYHSELNMSSLELGDSALYFCASSSGQGYYGYTFGSGTRLTVV.

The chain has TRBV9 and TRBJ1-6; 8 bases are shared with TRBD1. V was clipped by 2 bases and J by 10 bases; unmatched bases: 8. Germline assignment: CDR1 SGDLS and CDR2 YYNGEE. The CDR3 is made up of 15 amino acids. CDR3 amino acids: CASSVSQGARSPLHF. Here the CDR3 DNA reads TGTGCCAGCAGCGTGAGTCAGGGGGCAAGATCACCCCTCCACTTT.

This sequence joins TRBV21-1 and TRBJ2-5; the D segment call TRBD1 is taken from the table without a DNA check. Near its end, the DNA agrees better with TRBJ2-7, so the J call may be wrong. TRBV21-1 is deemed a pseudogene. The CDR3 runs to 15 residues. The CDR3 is CASSPRTGTSYEQYF. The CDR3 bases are TGTGCCAGCAGCCCGCGGACAGGAACCTCCTACGAGCAGTACTTC.

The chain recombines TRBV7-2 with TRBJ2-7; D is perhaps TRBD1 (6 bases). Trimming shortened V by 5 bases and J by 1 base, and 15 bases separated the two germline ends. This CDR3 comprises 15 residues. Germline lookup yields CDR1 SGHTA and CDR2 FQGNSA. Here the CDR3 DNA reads TGTGCCAGCAGCCGAAAGACAGGAGGTTCCTACGAGCAGTACTTC. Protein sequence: CASSRKTGGSYEQYF.

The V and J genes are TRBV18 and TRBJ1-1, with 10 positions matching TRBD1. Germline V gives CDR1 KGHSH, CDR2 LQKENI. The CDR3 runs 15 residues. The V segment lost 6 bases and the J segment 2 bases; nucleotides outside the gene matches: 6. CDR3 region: CASSPGTGENTEAFF. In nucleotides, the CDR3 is TGTGCCAGCTCCCCCGGGACAGGGGAAAACACTGAAGCTTTCTTT.